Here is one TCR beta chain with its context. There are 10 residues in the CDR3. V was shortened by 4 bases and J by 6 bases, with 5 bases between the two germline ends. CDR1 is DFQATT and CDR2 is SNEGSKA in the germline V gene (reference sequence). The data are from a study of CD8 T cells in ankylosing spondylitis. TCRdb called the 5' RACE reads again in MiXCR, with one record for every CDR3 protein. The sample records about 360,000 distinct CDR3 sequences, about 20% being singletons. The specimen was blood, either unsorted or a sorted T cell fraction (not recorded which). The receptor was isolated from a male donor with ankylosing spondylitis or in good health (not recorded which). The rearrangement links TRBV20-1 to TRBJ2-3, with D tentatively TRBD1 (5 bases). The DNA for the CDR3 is TGCAGTGCTACAGGGGATACGCAGTATTTT. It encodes CSATGDTQYF.